This T cell receptor (beta chain) comes out of a study of blood T cell repertoires in COVID-19. V dropped 7 bases and J dropped 8; count of bases not matched to a gene: 6. Looked up from germline, CDR1 is SQVTM and CDR2 is ANQGSEA. CDR3 length: 12 residues. The repertoire was sequenced with immunoSEQ multiplex PCR; TCRdb's copy has only in-frame clones and lacks some. Here the sample spans more than 85,000 clones, approximately 88% being singletons. The sequence was collected from a woman aged 70-85 years with acute or convalescent COVID-19. This chain connects TRBV29-1 to TRBJ1-2; 11 positions agree with TRBD1. Sequencing was done on a sample of peripheral blood. The CDR3 protein is CSDGQGARGYTF. CDR3 bases: TGCAGCGACGGACAGGGGGCGCGGGGCTACACCTTC.